The sequence of this TCR beta chain was determined in a study of human T cells and chemical hapten exposure. The sample's time point: pre-sensitization, week 0. The treatment is: therapeutic diphenylcyclopropenone sensitization with weekly scalp DPC. This clonotype was recorded many times. The length of the CDR3 is 15 residues. V lost 4 bases, J lost 9 bases, and 11 bases stayed unmatched. Germline CDR1 is SGHVS and CDR2 is FNYEAQ. Original processing notes: The median was approximately 89,000 TCRs per sample, ranging roughly 20,000 to 750,000. TCRdb processed the RACE reads anew with MiXCR; each CDR3 protein has one entry. V and J calls and clone size were set by TCRdb, not the authors. The sample lists 85,000 to 120,000 distinct CDR3 sequences, around 12% seen once, with roughly 1.5% in the top ten.

This chain uses TRBV7-6 with TRBJ1-2, with 10 nucleotides matching TRBD1. This receptor was taken from a woman aged 45-60 years with alopecia areata. Some clones in this sample may be carry-over from other donors' samples. The sample in question was whole blood, obtained in connection with sensitization to the hapten diphenylcyclopropenone (DPC). CDR3 region: CASSSETGGVGSYTF. CDR3 bases: TGTGCCAGCAGCTCAGAGACAGGGGGCGTCGGGAGCTACACCTTC.